The 19 T cell receptor beta chains reported below all come from one sample, sequenced in a study of T cell repertoires in cytomegalovirus infection. TCRdb recomputed calls from the reads with MiXCR, one row per CDR3 protein. The sample shows hundreds of thousands of distinct CDR3 sequences, less than 35% of them seen only once. These receptors' targets are unknown. The sample here was cultured CD8+ T cells from PBMCs, taken from culture after CMV antigen stimulation. These receptors came from a human donor in good health (CMV status not recorded). Some clones in this sample may be carry-over from other donors' samples.

This clonotype has more than one count but fewer than ten. The chain links TRBV15 to TRBJ2-7, with D possibly called TRBD1 or TRBD2 (5 bases each). Germline CDR1 and CDR2: LNHNV and YYDKDF (reference sequence). The V end lost 1 base, the J end lost 0 bases, and 7 bases lay between the germline ends. The CDR3 loop spans 14 amino acids. Here the CDR3 DNA reads TGTGCCACCAGCAGAGGAGGGGCCTCCTACGAGCAGTACTTC. Residues: CATSRGGASYEQYF. Using reference TRBV15 and TRBJ2-7 for the parts outside the CDR3, the full variable domain is DAMVIQNPRYQVTQFGKPVTLSCSQTLNHNVMYWYQQKSSQAPKLLFHYYDKDFNNEADTPDNFQSRRPNTSFCFLDIRSPGLGDTAMYLCATSRGGASYEQYFGPGTRLTVT.

This rearrangement joins TRBV7-2 to TRBJ2-7; 11 bases line up with TRBD1. This CDR3 is built from 13 residues. CDR1 is SGHTA, CDR2 FQGNSA, per germline. The ends lost 5 bases at V and 6 bases at J; junction bases unmatched: 3. CDR3 in amino acids: CASSRDRGGEQYV. The CDR3 DNA follows: TGTGCCAGCAGCCGGGACAGGGGGGGCGAGCAGTACGTC.

The V gene is TRBV25-1, the J gene TRBJ2-1; no definite D call. V was clipped by 4 bases and J by 8 bases, with 18 bases between them. The CDR3 runs 15 residues. In germline, CDR1 is MGHDK, CDR2 SYGVNS. CDR3 sequence: CASSGLQRLQYEQFF. The DNA of the CDR3 is TGTGCCAGCAGTGGACTGCAACGGCTACAATATGAGCAGTTCTTC.

The genes are TRBV4-1 and TRBJ1-5; D is undetermined. The germline V gene has CDR1 MGHRA and CDR2 YSYEKL. This CDR3 has 13 residues. Trimming left V 4 bases short and J 4 bases short, with 8 bases between. The CDR3 is CASSPDGNQPQHF. DNA of the CDR3: TGCGCCAGCAGCCCGGACGGTAATCAGCCCCAGCATTTT.

This clonotype showed up many times. The chain carries TRBV7-8 and TRBJ2-3; 12 bases are shared with TRBD2. Germline-derived CDR1 and CDR2 are SGHVS and FQNEAQ. This CDR3 is 14 amino acids long. V lost 4 bases and J lost 4; bases outside the gene matches: 0. DNA for the CDR3: TGTGCCAGCAGCTCTAGCGGGGGGGCAGATACGCAGTATTTT. Amino acids: CASSSSGGADTQYF.

The chain is built from TRBV4-1 and TRBJ2-7; D not certain. The CDR3 length is 14 residues. Trimming took 0 bases from V and 0 from J, leaving 6 bases between them. The V gene's germline CDR1 is MGHRA and CDR2 YSYEKL. The CDR3 DNA is TGCGCCAGCAGCCAAGATCTGCTCTCCTACGAGCAGTACTTC. It translates to CASSQDLLSYEQYF.

At least ten counts were recorded for this clonotype. V and J are TRBV7-3 and TRBJ2-1; 10 positions agree with TRBD2. The CDR3 consists of 15 residues. V shed 2 bases, J shed 4 bases, and the junction held 2 bases outside the gene matches. The germline V gene has CDR1 SGHTA and CDR2 FQGTGA. CDR3 protein: CASSLSSGGYNEQFF. The CDR3 nucleotides read TGTGCCAGCAGCTTATCTAGCGGGGGATACAATGAGCAGTTCTTC. Looking up the rest from reference TRBV7-3 and TRBJ2-1 gives the full variable domain: GAGVSQTPSNKVTEKGKYVELRCDPISGHTALYWYRQSLGQGPEFLIYFQGTGAADDSGLPNDRFFAVRPEGSVSTLKIQRTERGDSAVYLCASSLSSGGYNEQFFGPGTRLTVL.

The chain couples TRBV6-1 to TRBJ2-1; weak D call: TRBD2 (5 bases). Germline CDR1 is MNHNS and CDR2 is SASEGT. V was shortened by 3 bases and J by 0 bases, with 12 bases between the two germline ends. The CDR3 sequence is 16 residues long. DNA of the CDR3: TGTGCCAGCAGTGAGGGGAGCATCAGCTCCTACAATGAGCAGTTCTTC. Translated, it gives CASSEGSISSYNEQFF.

The chain couples TRBV6-5 to TRBJ2-5; D possibly corresponds to TRBD2 (6 bases). V lost 3 bases, J lost 4 bases, and 12 bases lay in between. In germline, CDR1 is MNHEY, CDR2 SVGAGI. The CDR3 contains 14 residues. The CDR3 DNA follows: TGTGCCAGCAGTTATGCGGGGAGTGGAGAGACCCAGTACTTC. Its protein product is CASSYAGSGETQYF.

This clonotype has ten or more counts. The chain combines TRBV7-8 with TRBJ2-1, with 10 bases lining up with TRBD1. Trimming took 2 bases from V and 2 from J; bases not matched to a gene: 3. CDR3 length equals 16 residues. Germline values: CDR1 SGHVS, CDR2 FQNEAQ. The CDR3 region has the DNA TGTGCCAGCAGCTTACCCGGGACAGGGGCCTACAATGAGCAGTTCTTC. Its translation: CASSLPGTGAYNEQFF.

The chain uses TRBV27 and TRBJ2-7; D gene ambiguous. V gave up 5 bases and J gave up 3 bases, with 5 bases separating them. Germline-derived CDR1 and CDR2 are MNHEY and SMNVEV (reference sequence). The CDR3 is 11 residues long. CDR3 DNA sequence: TGTGCCAGCAGTCCCCTCTACGAGCAGTACGTC. Translated: CASSPLYEQYV.

The V gene is TRBV5-1, the J gene TRBJ2-1; D unclear. Per the germline V gene, CDR1 is SGHRS and CDR2 is YFSETQ. Trimming removed 0 bases from V and 1 base from J, with 17 bases in between. The CDR3 is 18 amino acids. CDR3: CASSLDSSGRRSYNEQFF. The CDR3 DNA reads TGCGCCAGCAGCTTGGATTCGTCCGGCAGAAGATCCTACAATGAGCAGTTCTTC.

The chain employs TRBV10-3 and TRBJ2-5, with 11 nucleotides matching TRBD1. Germline V gene lookup returns CDR1 ENHRY and CDR2 SYGVKD. The CDR3 extends over 15 amino acids. With 6 bases clipped from V and 5 bases from J, the junction kept 8 bases outside the gene matches. The DNA of the CDR3 is TGTGCCATCAGACTCGGGACAGGGGGATTGGAGACCCAGTACTTC. Protein: CAIRLGTGGLETQYF.

The chain joins TRBV4-1 to TRBJ1-2; D unresolved. Germline CDR1 MGHRA, CDR2 YSYEKL. This CDR3 has 15 residues. Trimming removed 4 bases at V and 0 bases at J, with 12 bases between. CDR3 loop: CASSPAQRANYGYTF. DNA of the CDR3: TGCGCCAGCAGCCCGGCCCAGAGAGCTAACTATGGCTACACCTTC.

The CDR3 protein is CASSEYLFPDTQYF. The CDR3 DNA sequence: TGTGCCAGCAGTGAATACTTGTTCCCAGATACGCAGTATTTT. The rearrangement links TRBV25-1 to TRBJ2-3; no definite D call. CDR1 and CDR2 from the germline V gene are MGHDK and SYGVNS. The CDR3 has 14 amino acids. With 0 bases removed from V and 4 bases from J, the gap between germline ends came to 8 bases.

This clonotype was seen more than once but under ten times. The J gene is TRBJ2-3, the V gene TRBV6-1; D is possibly TRBD1 (5 bases). The CDR3 sequence is 15 residues long. Germline V gene data show CDR1 as MNHNS and CDR2 as SASEGT. V dropped 0 bases and J dropped 3 bases, with 10 bases sitting between them. The CDR3, as DNA: TGTGCCAGCAGTGAAGCAGGGGCAGCTACAGATACGCAGTATTTT. As protein: CASSEAGAATDTQYF.

The chain uses TRBV11-2 and TRBJ2-2; D gene ambiguous. The CDR3 consists of 13 residues. Germline CDR1 SGHAT, CDR2 FQNNGV. V lost 1 base to trimming and J lost 7 bases, with 7 bases between them. CDR3 in DNA: TGTGCCAGCAGCTTAGGGGCCCTCGGGGAGCTGTTTTTT. Translating gives CASSLGALGELFF. The full variable domain, its missing parts supplied by reference TRBV11-2 and TRBJ2-2, is EAGVAQSPRYKIIEKRQSVAFWCNPISGHATLYWYQQILGQGPKLLIQFQNNGVVDDSQLPKDRFSAERLKGVDSTLKIQPAKLEDSAVYLCASSLGALGELFFGEGSRLTVL.

This clonotype was seen many times. The chain links TRBV7-2 to TRBJ1-5, with TRBD1 as a possible D gene (5 bases). Per the germline V gene, CDR1 is SGHTA and CDR2 is FQGNSA. V shed 5 bases and J shed 3 bases, with 14 bases lying between them. This CDR3 has 15 residues. DNA of the CDR3: TGTGCCAGCAGCCCAGACAGAGACACCAATCAGCCCCAGCATTTT. It translates to CASSPDRDTNQPQHF.

The chain is built from TRBV6-1 and TRBJ2-7; 7 bases line up with TRBD2. Per the germline V gene, CDR1 is MNHNS and CDR2 is SASEGT. This CDR3 spans 11 amino acids. Unmatched junction bases numbered 3, after V lost 6 bases and J lost 7 bases. The CDR3 coding sequence is TGTGCCAGCAGGCGGGGGAAAGAGCAGTACGTC. Amino acid sequence: CASRRGKEQYV.